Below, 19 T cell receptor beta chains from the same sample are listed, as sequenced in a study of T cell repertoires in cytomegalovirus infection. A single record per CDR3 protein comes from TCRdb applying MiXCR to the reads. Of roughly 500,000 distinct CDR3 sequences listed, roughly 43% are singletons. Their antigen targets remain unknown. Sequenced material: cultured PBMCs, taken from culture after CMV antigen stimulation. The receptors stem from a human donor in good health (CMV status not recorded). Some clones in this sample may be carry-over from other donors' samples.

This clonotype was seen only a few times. CDR3: CASRPRLAGYNEQFF. As DNA, the CDR3 is TGTGCCAGCAGACCACGCCTAGCGGGGTACAATGAGCAGTTCTTC. V and J are TRBV7-2 and TRBJ2-1; 9 bases are a match to TRBD2. The V gene's germline CDR1 is SGHTA and CDR2 FQGNSA. The CDR3 length is 15 residues. V lost 6 bases and J lost 4; bases outside the gene matches: 7.

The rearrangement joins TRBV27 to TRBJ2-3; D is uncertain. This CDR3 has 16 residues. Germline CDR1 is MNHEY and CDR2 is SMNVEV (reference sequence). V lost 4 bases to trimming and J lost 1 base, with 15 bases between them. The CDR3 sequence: CASSSVRFRGTDTQYF. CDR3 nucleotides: TGTGCCAGCAGTTCTGTAAGGTTCCGTGGCACAGATACGCAGTATTTT.

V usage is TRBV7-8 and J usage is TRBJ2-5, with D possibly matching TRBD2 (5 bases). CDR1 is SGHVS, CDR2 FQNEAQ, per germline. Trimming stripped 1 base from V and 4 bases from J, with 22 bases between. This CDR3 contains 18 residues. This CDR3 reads CASSLDPSWERNGETQYF. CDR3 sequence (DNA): TGTGCCAGCAGCTTAGACCCCTCTTGGGAGAGGAACGGAGAGACCCAGTACTTC.

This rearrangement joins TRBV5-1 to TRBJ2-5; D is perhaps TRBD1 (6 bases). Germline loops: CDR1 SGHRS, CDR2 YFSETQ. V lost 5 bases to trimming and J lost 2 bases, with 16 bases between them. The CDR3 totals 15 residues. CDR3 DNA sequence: TGCGCCAGCAGATGGACAGCAATAATACAAGAGACCCAGTACTTC. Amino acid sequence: CASRWTAIIQETQYF.

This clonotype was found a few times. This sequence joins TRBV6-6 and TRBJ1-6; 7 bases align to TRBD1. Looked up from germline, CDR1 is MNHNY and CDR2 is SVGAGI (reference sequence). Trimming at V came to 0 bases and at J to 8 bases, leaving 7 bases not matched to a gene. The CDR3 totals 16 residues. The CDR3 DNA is TGTGCCAGCAGTTACTCGACAGGGTCATTCGATTCACCCCTCCACTTT. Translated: CASSYSTGSFDSPLHF.

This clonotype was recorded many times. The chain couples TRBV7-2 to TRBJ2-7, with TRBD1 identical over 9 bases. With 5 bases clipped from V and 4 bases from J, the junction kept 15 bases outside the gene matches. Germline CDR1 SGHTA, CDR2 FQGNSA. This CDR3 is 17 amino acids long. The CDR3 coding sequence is TGTGCCAGCAGCACGGCCTTGGCCCGACAGGGGGAGTACGAGCAGTACTTC. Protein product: CASSTALARQGEYEQYF.

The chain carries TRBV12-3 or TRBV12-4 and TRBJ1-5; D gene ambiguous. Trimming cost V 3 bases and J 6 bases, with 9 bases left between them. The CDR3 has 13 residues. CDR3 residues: CASSFEDGQPQHF. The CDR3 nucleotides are TGTGCCAGCAGTTTTGAGGATGGTCAGCCCCAGCATTTT.

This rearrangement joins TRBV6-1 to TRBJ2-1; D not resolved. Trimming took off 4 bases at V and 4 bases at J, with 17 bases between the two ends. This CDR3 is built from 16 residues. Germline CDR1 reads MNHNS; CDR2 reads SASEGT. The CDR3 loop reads CASSGQIISEYNEQFF. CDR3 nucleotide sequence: TGTGCCAGCAGTGGACAAATTATCTCGGAGTACAATGAGCAGTTCTTC.

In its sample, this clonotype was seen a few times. CDR3 loop: CASSGDRDNYGYTF. As DNA, the CDR3 is TGTGCCAGCAGCGGAGACAGGGATAACTATGGCTACACCTTC. The V call is TRBV7-9, the J call TRBJ1-2; 7 bases are shared with TRBD1. V dropped 5 bases and J dropped 1; count of bases not matched to a gene: 4. Germline V CDR1 and CDR2: SEHNR, FQNEAQ (reference sequence). The CDR3 is 14 residues long.

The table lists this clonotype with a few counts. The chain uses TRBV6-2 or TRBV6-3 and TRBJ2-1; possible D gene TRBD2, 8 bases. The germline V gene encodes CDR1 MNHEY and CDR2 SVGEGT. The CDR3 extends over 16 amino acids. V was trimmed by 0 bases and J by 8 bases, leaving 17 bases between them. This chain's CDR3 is CASSYSIREGAYEQFF. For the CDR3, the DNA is TGTGCCAGCAGTTACTCGATACGGGAGGGGGCGTATGAGCAGTTCTTC.

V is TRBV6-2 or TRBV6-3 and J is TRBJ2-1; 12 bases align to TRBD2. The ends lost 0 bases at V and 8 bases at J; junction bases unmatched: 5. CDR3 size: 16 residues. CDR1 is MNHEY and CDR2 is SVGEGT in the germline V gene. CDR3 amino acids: CASSYSLAGGRHEQFF. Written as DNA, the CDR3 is TGTGCCAGCAGTTACTCTCTAGCGGGAGGGAGGCATGAGCAGTTCTTC.

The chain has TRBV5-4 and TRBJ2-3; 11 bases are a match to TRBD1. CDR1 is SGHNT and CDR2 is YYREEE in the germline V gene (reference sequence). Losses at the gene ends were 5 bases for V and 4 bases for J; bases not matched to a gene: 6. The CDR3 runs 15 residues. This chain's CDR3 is CASSKGQGVSDTQYF. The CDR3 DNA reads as TGTGCCAGCAGTAAGGGACAGGGGGTTTCAGATACGCAGTATTTT.

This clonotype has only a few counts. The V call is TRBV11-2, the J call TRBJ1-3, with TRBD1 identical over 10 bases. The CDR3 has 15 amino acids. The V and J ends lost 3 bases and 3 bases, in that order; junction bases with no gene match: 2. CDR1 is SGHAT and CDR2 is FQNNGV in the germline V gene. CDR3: CASSFGTGDGNTIYF. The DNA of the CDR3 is TGTGCCAGCAGCTTCGGGACAGGGGATGGAAACACCATATATTTT.

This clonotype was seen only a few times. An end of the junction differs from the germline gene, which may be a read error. The CDR3 spells CASTSDRSNNSPLHF. The CDR3 bases are TGTGCCAGCACCTCGGACCGCTCCAATAATTCACCCCTCCACTTT. The V and J genes are TRBV12-3 or TRBV12-4 and TRBJ1-6; D is ambiguous. The CDR3 is 15 residues long.

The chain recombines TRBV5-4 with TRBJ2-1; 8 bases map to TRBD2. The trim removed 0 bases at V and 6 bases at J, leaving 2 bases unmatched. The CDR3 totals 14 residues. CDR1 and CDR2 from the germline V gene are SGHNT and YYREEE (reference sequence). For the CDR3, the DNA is TGTGCCAGCAGCTTGGACCGGGAGGGCAATGAGCAGTTCTTC. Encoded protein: CASSLDREGNEQFF.

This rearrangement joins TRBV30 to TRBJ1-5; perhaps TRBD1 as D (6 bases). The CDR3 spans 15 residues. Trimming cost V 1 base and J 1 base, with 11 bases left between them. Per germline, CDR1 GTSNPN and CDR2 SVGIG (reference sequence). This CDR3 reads CAWSAGGLSNQPQHF. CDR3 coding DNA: TGTGCCTGGAGTGCGGGGGGCTTGAGCAATCAGCCCCAGCATTTT.

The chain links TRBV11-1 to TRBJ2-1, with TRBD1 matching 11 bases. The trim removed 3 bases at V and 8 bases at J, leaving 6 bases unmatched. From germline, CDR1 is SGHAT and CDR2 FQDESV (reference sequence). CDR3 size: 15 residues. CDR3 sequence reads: CASSFGTGGSDEQFF. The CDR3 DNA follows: TGTGCCAGCAGCTTCGGGACAGGGGGAAGTGATGAGCAGTTCTTC.

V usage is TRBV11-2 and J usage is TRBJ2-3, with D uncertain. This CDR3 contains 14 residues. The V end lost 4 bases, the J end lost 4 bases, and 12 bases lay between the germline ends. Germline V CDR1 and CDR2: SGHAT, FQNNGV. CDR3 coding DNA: TGTGCCAGCAGCTCCGACCCCTCATCAGATACGCAGTATTTT. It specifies CASSSDPSSDTQYF.

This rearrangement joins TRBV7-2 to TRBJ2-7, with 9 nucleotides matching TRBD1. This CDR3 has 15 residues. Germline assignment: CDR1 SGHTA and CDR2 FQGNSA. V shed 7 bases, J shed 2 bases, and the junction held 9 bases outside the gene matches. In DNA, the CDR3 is TGTGCCAGCACCTCAACAGGGGGCATCACCTACGAGCAGTACTTC. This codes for CASTSTGGITYEQYF.